Presented here are 23 T cell receptor beta chains from one specimen sequenced in a study of Ad26.COV2.S vaccination and SARS-CoV-2 variants. The treatment is: about 20 received Ad26.COV2.S at low or high dose, single or two shots; 5 received placebo; per-sample allocation not given. Sampling was performed 63 days after the first vaccine or placebo injection. Profiling relied on immunoSEQ multiplex PCR, and the TCRdb table lists in-frame clones only, not all of them. Among 410,000 or so clones, approximately 90% were seen once, and the ten largest hold 9% to 15%. The material sequenced was peripheral blood, taken in a trial of Ad26.COV2.S vaccine versus placebo. The receptors were sampled from a person between 18 and 59 years old who received the Ad26.COV2.S COVID-19 vaccine or a placebo.

CDR3 amino acids: CASSPGFGGTHEQYF. CDR3 DNA sequence: TGTGCCAGCAGCCCTGGATTTGGCGGGACACACGAGCAGTACTTC. V usage is TRBV7-2 and J usage is TRBJ2-7; D is tentatively TRBD1 or TRBD2 (6 bases each). V was pared by 5 bases and J by 5 bases, with 19 bases between. Germline lookup yields CDR1 SGHTA and CDR2 FQGNSA. CDR3 size: 15 residues. The whole variable domain, filled in from reference TRBV7-2 and TRBJ2-7, reads GAGVSQSPSNKVTEKGKDVELRCDPISGHTALYWYRQSLGQGLEFLIYFQGNSAPDKSGLPSDRFSAERTGGSVSTLTIQRTQQEDSAVYLCASSPGFGGTHEQYFGPGTRLTVT.

The chain joins TRBV3-1 (or the pseudogene TRBV3-2) to TRBJ2-7, with D unresolved. The CDR3 totals 16 residues. Germline-derived CDR1 and CDR2 are LGHDT and YNNKEL (reference sequence). The germline V and J ends were trimmed by 1 base and 0 bases, with 13 bases remaining between them. This CDR3 is CASSQVANPTSYEQYF. CDR3 DNA: TGTGCCAGCAGCCAAGTGGCTAACCCTACCTCCTACGAGCAGTACTTC.

This clone has just one count. The rearrangement joins TRBV9 to TRBJ2-1; 12 bases align to TRBD1. V shed 0 bases, J shed 4 bases, and the junction held 5 bases outside the gene matches. The germline CDR1 and CDR2 sequences are SGDLS and YYNGEE. The CDR3 runs to 17 residues. The chain's CDR3 is CASSVVGTGGPYNEQFF. CDR3 bases: TGTGCCAGCAGCGTAGTTGGGACAGGGGGCCCATACAATGAGCAGTTCTTC.

On this clone itself: Other DNA sequences in this sample translate to the same CDR3. The chain uses TRBV27 and TRBJ2-1; possible D gene TRBD2, 6 bases. Germline V CDR1 and CDR2: MNHEY, SMNVEV (reference sequence). The V end lost 0 bases, the J end lost 7 bases, and 7 bases lay between the germline ends. The CDR3 length is 13 residues. The CDR3 DNA sequence: TGTGCCAGCAGTTTATCTGGGAGGAATGAGCAGTTCTTC. Translation: CASSLSGRNEQFF.

This clone was detected once. The J gene is TRBJ1-5, the V gene TRBV2; a possible D gene is TRBD1 (6 bases). The CDR3 contains 15 residues. The V end was cut by 6 bases, the J end by 2 bases, with 14 bases between. CDR1 is SNHLY and CDR2 is FYNNEI in the germline V gene. In nucleotides, the CDR3 is TGTGCCAGCAGGACACAGGGAGCAGGCAATCAGCCCCAGCATTTT. Its translation is CASRTQGAGNQPQHF. Complete variable domain (other parts from reference TRBV2 and TRBJ1-5): EPEVTQTPSHQVTQMGQEVILRCVPISNHLYFYWYRQILGQKVEFLVSFYNNEISEKSEIFDDQFSVERPDGSNFTLKIRSTKLEDSAMYFCASRTQGAGNQPQHFGDGTRLSIL.

The chain couples TRBV2 to TRBJ1-5, with D possibly TRBD1 on 5 matching bases. The ends were cut back, 8 bases at V and 2 bases at J, with 10 bases in the middle. The germline CDR1 and CDR2 sequences are SNHLY and FYNNEI. The CDR3 sequence is 13 residues long. CDR3 DNA: TGTGCCAGCCGCAGGGTCGGCAATCAGCCCCAGCATTTT. Translating gives CASRRVGNQPQHF.

This clone was seen once. The chain employs TRBV29-1 and TRBJ1-1, with TRBD1 identical over 10 bases. Unmatched junction bases numbered 8, after V lost 6 bases and J lost 4 bases. The CDR3 length is 14 residues. Germline CDR1 reads SQVTM; CDR2 reads ANQGSEA. CDR3: CSVSTGGAGTEAFF. The DNA of the CDR3 is TGCAGCGTGTCGACAGGGGGCGCGGGCACTGAAGCTTTCTTT.

The gene calls are TRBV18 and TRBJ2-2; TRBD2 agrees at 9 bases. CDR1 KGHSH and CDR2 LQKENI come from the germline V gene. J was trimmed by 7 bases and V by 5 bases; bases with no gene match: 8. The length of the CDR3 is 15 residues. DNA for the CDR3: TGTGCCAGCTCAGATTCCGGGACTAGCTTCGGGGAGCTGTTTTTT. It codes for CASSDSGTSFGELFF.

The chain combines TRBV10-3 with TRBJ2-7, with TRBD2 matching 8 bases. Looked up from germline, CDR1 is ENHRY and CDR2 is SYGVKD. After removal of 5 bases from V and 0 bases from J, the junction contained 9 bases not matched to a gene. The CDR3 covers 16 residues. The CDR3 sequence is CAISPSAGEGSYEQYF. In DNA form, the CDR3 reads TGTGCCATCAGTCCTTCAGCGGGGGAGGGCTCCTACGAGCAGTACTTC.

The sample holds one count of this clone. The same CDR3 also results from other DNA sequences found in this sample. V usage is TRBV29-1 and J usage is TRBJ2-1; TRBD1 aligns across 11 bases. The CDR3 totals 13 residues. Germline V gene lookup returns CDR1 SQVTM and CDR2 ANQGSEA. Trimming cost V 6 bases and J 4 bases; bases outside gene matches: 2. The DNA for the CDR3 is TGCAGCGTGGGGACAGGGGGATACAATGAGCAGTTCTTC. Encoded protein: CSVGTGGYNEQFF.

The J gene is TRBJ1-1, the V gene TRBV6-2 or TRBV6-3; a possible D gene is TRBD1 (5 bases). CDR3 size: 16 residues. V was cut by 0 bases and J by 5 bases, with 16 bases left in between. Germline V gives CDR1 MNHEY, CDR2 SVGEGT. The chain's CDR3 is CASSYSDPRAGTEAFF. CDR3 sequence (DNA): TGTGCCAGCAGTTACTCGGACCCGAGGGCAGGGACTGAAGCTTTCTTT.

The chain employs TRBV19 and TRBJ1-2; 9 bases map to TRBD1. The CDR3 is made up of 16 amino acids. The junction had 10 bases not matched to a gene; V was cut back by 0 bases and J by 8 bases. Per germline, CDR1 LNHDA and CDR2 SQIVND (reference sequence). CDR3 nucleotide sequence: TGTGCCAGTAGTATAGATGTACAACAGGGGGCGCGGGGCTACACCTTC. It encodes CASSIDVQQGARGYTF.

This chain connects TRBV13 to TRBJ2-7; 11 nucleotides align to TRBD1. Per the germline V gene, CDR1 is PRHDT and CDR2 is FYEKMQ (reference sequence). The CDR3 is 15 residues long. J was trimmed by 4 bases and V by 5 bases; bases with no gene match: 7. The CDR3 DNA follows: TGTGCCAGCAGCGACCCCGGACAGGGGGCTTACGAGCAGTACTTC. It translates to CASSDPGQGAYEQYF.

The chain links TRBV7-9 to TRBJ2-7; TRBD2 is a possible D gene (6 bases). The ends were cut back, 5 bases at V and 2 bases at J, with 10 bases in the middle. There are 13 residues in the CDR3. CDR1 and CDR2 from the germline V gene are SEHNR and FQNEAQ (reference sequence). Here the CDR3 reads CASSGGVTYEQYF. In DNA, the CDR3 is TGTGCCAGCAGCGGAGGGGTTACCTACGAGCAGTACTTC.

V usage is TRBV5-5 and J usage is TRBJ1-4, with TRBD1 matching over 12 bases. Unmatched junction bases numbered 5, after V lost 5 bases and J lost 6 bases. This CDR3 is built from 15 residues. Germline lookup yields CDR1 SGHKS and CDR2 YYEKEE (reference sequence). This CDR3 is CASSRGTGGDEKLFF. Here the CDR3 DNA reads TGTGCCAGCAGTCGGGGGACAGGGGGCGATGAAAAACTGTTTTTT.

The chain combines TRBV28 with TRBJ2-7, with 12 positions matching TRBD2. The CDR3 is made up of 15 amino acids. V trimming: 5 bases; J trimming: 6 bases; junction bases outside the gene matches: 8. Germline CDR1 is MDHEN and CDR2 is SYDVKM. CDR3 in DNA: TGTGCCAGCAGTCGCCTAGCGGGAGGGCGGTTCGAGCAGTACTTC. Residues: CASSRLAGGRFEQYF.

This chain links TRBV19 with TRBJ2-3; D is ambiguous. The CDR3 consists of 15 residues. Looked up from germline, CDR1 is LNHDA and CDR2 is SQIVND (reference sequence). Trimming pared 4 bases from V and 1 base from J, leaving 12 bases between. The CDR3 nucleotides are TGTGCCAGTAGTACCCCAACGCCCCGCACAGATACGCAGTATTTT. This translates into CASSTPTPRTDTQYF.

The V call is TRBV5-1, the J call TRBJ2-7, with 10 bases aligning to TRBD1. This CDR3 comprises 14 residues. V lost 4 bases and J lost 5; bases outside the gene matches: 6. Looked up from germline, CDR1 is SGHRS and CDR2 is YFSETQ. The CDR3 reads CASSAGTGVHEQYF. The DNA of the CDR3 is TGCGCCAGCAGCGCTGGGACAGGGGTCCACGAGCAGTACTTC.

This clone was seen only a few times. This rearrangement joins TRBV24-1 to TRBJ2-7, with D perhaps TRBD1 (6 bases). The CDR3 extends over 13 amino acids. V lost 0 bases and J 6 bases, leaving 8 bases between the germline ends. Germline-derived CDR1 and CDR2 are KGHDR and SFDVKD. DNA for the CDR3: TGTGCCACCAGTGATTTGGAGGGGGTCGAGCAGTACTTC. Translated: CATSDLEGVEQYF.

V usage is TRBV3-1 (or the pseudogene TRBV3-2) and J usage is TRBJ2-6; D ambiguous. The CDR3 consists of 13 residues. Trimming pared 2 bases from V and 10 bases from J, leaving 9 bases between. Germline V gives CDR1 LGHDT, CDR2 YNNKEL (reference sequence). The CDR3 coding sequence is TGTGCCAGCAGCCAATTTGATCGAAACGTCCTGACTTTC. It is translated as CASSQFDRNVLTF.

CDR3 loop: CASSSGAHQNQPQHF. The CDR3 nucleotides read TGTGCCAGCAGCTCGGGGGCACACCAGAATCAGCCCCAGCATTTT. The chain links TRBV7-2 to TRBJ1-5, with a weak D call TRBD1 (6 bases). Germline CDR1 reads SGHTA; CDR2 reads FQGNSA. There are 15 residues in the CDR3. V was clipped by 4 bases and J by 4 bases, with 14 bases between them. Supplemented by reference TRBV7-2 and TRBJ1-5, the full variable domain reads GAGVSQSPSNKVTEKGKDVELRCDPISGHTALYWYRQSLGQGLEFLIYFQGNSAPDKSGLPSDRFSAERTGGSVSTLTIQRTQQEDSAVYLCASSSGAHQNQPQHFGDGTRLSIL.

The gene calls are TRBV5-1 and TRBJ1-1, with D hard to call. The CDR3 spans 12 residues. CDR1 is SGHRS and CDR2 is YFSETQ in the germline V gene. Trimming removed 2 bases at V and 4 bases at J, with 6 bases between. The CDR3, as DNA: TGCGCCAGCAGCTTCGGTGGCACTGAAGCTTTCTTT. Its protein is CASSFGGTEAFF.

Written as DNA, the CDR3 is TGTGCCACCAGTGACACGTTTAATGGAGGTGGCTACACCTTC. It yields the protein CATSDTFNGGGYTF. This chain connects TRBV24-1 to TRBJ1-2; D is undetermined. The CDR3 totals 14 residues. Trimming pared 4 bases from V and 7 bases from J, leaving 15 bases between. Per germline, CDR1 KGHDR and CDR2 SFDVKD.